These 26 T cell receptor beta chains were sequenced from one sample in a study of blood T cell repertoires in COVID-19. Assay used: immunoSEQ multiplex PCR; TCRdb lists only in-frame clones, some missing. Of more than 120,000 clones listed, more than 70% are singletons. Input material: peripheral blood. These receptors were obtained from a human donor in a cohort sampled during active COVID-19.

The J gene is TRBJ2-1, the V gene TRBV4-2, with 7 bases fitting TRBD1. The CDR3 has 14 amino acids. Per the germline V gene, CDR1 is LGHNA and CDR2 is YNFKEQ. V dropped 1 base and J dropped 12; count of bases not matched to a gene: 9. The CDR3 spells CASSQVSGGMGQFF. In DNA, the CDR3 is TGTGCCAGCAGCCAAGTATCAGGGGGAATGGGGCAGTTCTTC.

The rearrangement links TRBV15 to TRBJ2-7, with D possibly TRBD2 on 6 matching bases. CDR3 size: 14 residues. Germline CDR1 reads LNHNV; CDR2 reads YYDKDF (reference sequence). V dropped 5 bases and J dropped 6 bases, with 17 bases sitting between them. The CDR3 sequence is CATSLEVGGTEQYF. The CDR3 coding sequence is TGTGCCACCAGCTTAGAGGTTGGGGGGACCGAGCAGTACTTC.

The rearrangement uses TRBV6-6 and TRBJ1-4, with 7 bases fitting TRBD1. The germline V gene encodes CDR1 MNHNY and CDR2 SVGAGI (reference sequence). V was pared by 6 bases and J by 0 bases, with 7 bases of the junction left unmatched. The CDR3 runs 16 residues. The CDR3 protein is CASRPGQNPTNEKLFF. The CDR3 coding sequence is TGTGCCAGCAGGCCGGGACAGAATCCAACTAATGAAAAACTGTTTTTT.

The chain recombines TRBV15 with TRBJ1-3; possibly TRBD1 for D (6 bases). The V end lost 1 base, the J end lost 0 bases, and 13 bases lay between the germline ends. The germline V gene encodes CDR1 LNHNV and CDR2 YYDKDF (reference sequence). The CDR3 length is 17 residues. Here the CDR3 DNA reads TGTGCCACCAGCAGAGGGGTCCAACAGGGCTCTGGAAACACCATATATTTT. Translation: CATSRGVQQGSGNTIYF.

V is TRBV2 and J is TRBJ1-1, with D tentatively TRBD1 (6 bases). Germline V gives CDR1 SNHLY, CDR2 FYNNEI. The V gene lost 6 bases and the J gene lost 3 bases, with 17 bases spanning the gap. The CDR3 runs to 15 residues. This CDR3 reads CASSARTAGHTEAFF. As DNA, the CDR3 is TGTGCCAGCAGCGCCCGGACAGCCGGACACACTGAAGCTTTCTTT.

This clone appeared a few times. This CDR3 is also generated by other DNA sequences in the sample. V and J are TRBV6-5 and TRBJ2-5; the match to TRBD1 covers 7 bases. The CDR3 consists of 15 residues. V trimming: 0 bases; J trimming: 1 base; junction bases outside the gene matches: 2. The germline CDR1 and CDR2 sequences are MNHEY and SVGAGI. The CDR3 here is CASSYSGQPQETQYF. The CDR3 DNA follows: TGTGCCAGCAGTTACTCGGGACAGCCCCAAGAGACCCAGTACTTC.

The rearrangement links TRBV15 to TRBJ2-7, with D possibly matching TRBD1 (6 bases). The CDR3 is made up of 16 amino acids. Germline V gives CDR1 LNHNV, CDR2 YYDKDF (reference sequence). V dropped 3 bases and J dropped 0 bases, with 15 bases sitting between them. Here the CDR3 DNA reads TGTGCCACCAGCAGGGGGGCGGGTCAGAGCTCCTACGAGCAGTACTTC. Protein: CATSRGAGQSSYEQYF.

In nucleotides, the CDR3 is TGTGCCAGCAGCTACGACAGGGGAACTAATGAAAAACTGTTTTTT. Its protein is CASSYDRGTNEKLFF. The gene calls are TRBV7-6 and TRBJ1-4, with TRBD1 matching over 8 bases. Germline V lookup: CDR1 SGHVS, CDR2 FNYEAQ. There are 15 residues in the CDR3. The J segment lost 1 base and the V segment lost 4 bases, leaving 2 bases of the junction unmatched.

V and J are TRBV5-5 and TRBJ1-3; 8 bases agree with TRBD1. The CDR3 loop spans 16 amino acids. Per the germline V gene, CDR1 is SGHKS and CDR2 is YYEKEE (reference sequence). V lost 4 bases to trimming and J lost 2 bases; unmatched junction nucleotides: 8. CDR3 amino acids: CASSGLTGGTGNTIYF. In nucleotides, the CDR3 is TGTGCCAGCAGCGGACTTACAGGGGGTACTGGAAACACCATATATTTT.

The genes are TRBV2 and TRBJ2-7, with D possibly being TRBD2 (6 bases). The CDR3 covers 17 residues. Trimming pared 7 bases from V and 9 bases from J, leaving 31 bases between. Germline V CDR1 and CDR2: SNHLY, FYNNEI. CDR3 nucleotides: TGTGCCAGCATAGGACTTACCACTCCGCCGACGCCGCGGGGGCAGTACTTC. It translates to CASIGLTTPPTPRGQYF.

The rearrangement joins TRBV6-2 or TRBV6-3 to TRBJ1-2; 8 bases map to TRBD1. This CDR3 has 14 residues. From germline, CDR1 is MNHEY and CDR2 SVGEGT. The V gene end was trimmed by 11 bases and the J gene end by 4 bases; junction bases not matched to a gene: 12. This CDR3 reads CACRRTGSAYGYTF. For the CDR3, the DNA is TGTGCCTGCCGCCGGACAGGGAGCGCCTATGGCTACACCTTC.

The rearrangement links TRBV30 to TRBJ2-2, with D possibly being TRBD1 (5 bases). This CDR3 is 16 amino acids long. V shed 4 bases and J shed 2 bases, with 17 bases lying between them. From germline, CDR1 is GTSNPN and CDR2 SVGIG (reference sequence). CDR3 DNA: TGTGCCTGGACCCCCCTGGGGCTTCTTAACACCGGGGAGCTGTTTTTT. Translating gives CAWTPLGLLNTGELFF.

The chain joins TRBV10-3 to TRBJ1-6; 9 bases align to TRBD1. The length of the CDR3 is 13 residues. The germline V gene encodes CDR1 ENHRY and CDR2 SYGVKD. J lost 7 bases, V lost 10 bases, and 5 bases had no gene match. In DNA form, the CDR3 reads TGTGCCACGCGGACAGGGGAGAATTCACCCCTCCACTTT. It codes for CATRTGENSPLHF.

This clone was seen just once. V is TRBV5-1 and J is TRBJ2-3; 9 bases match TRBD1. The junction had 4 bases not matched to a gene; V was cut back by 0 bases and J by 2 bases. CDR3 length: 16 residues. From germline, CDR1 is SGHRS and CDR2 YFSETQ. CDR3 sequence reads: CASSLAGTGNTDTQYF. CDR3 in DNA: TGCGCCAGCAGCTTGGCCGGGACAGGGAACACAGATACGCAGTATTTT.

The table lists this clone with a few counts. This chain links TRBV14 with TRBJ2-5; D call uncertain. The CDR3 spans 17 residues. The V gene's germline CDR1 is SGHDN and CDR2 FVKESK. Between the trimmed V and J ends, which lost 1 base and 2 bases, there was a span of 17 bases. CDR3 sequence (DNA): TGTGCCAGCAGCCAAGCCATCCAGGCGATACCTCAAGAGACCCAGTACTTC. Translation: CASSQAIQAIPQETQYF.

The V and J genes are TRBV7-2 and TRBJ1-2, with 9 bases aligning to TRBD1. Unmatched junction bases numbered 12, after V lost 5 bases and J lost 5 bases. The CDR3 loop spans 16 amino acids. From germline, CDR1 is SGHTA and CDR2 FQGNSA. The CDR3 loop is CASSADPTGGRYGYTF. CDR3 nucleotide sequence: TGTGCCAGCAGCGCAGACCCGACAGGGGGACGGTATGGCTACACCTTC. The full variable domain, rest sourced from reference TRBV7-2 and TRBJ1-2, is GAGVSQSPSNKVTEKGKDVELRCDPISGHTALYWYRQSLGQGLEFLIYFQGNSAPDKSGLPSDRFSAERTGGSVSTLTIQRTQQEDSAVYLCASSADPTGGRYGYTFGSGTRLTVV.

The rearrangement links TRBV30 to TRBJ2-7; 12 bases map to TRBD2. Trimming at V came to 4 bases and at J to 0 bases, leaving 10 bases not matched to a gene. Germline V gene data show CDR1 as GTSNPN and CDR2 as SVGIG (reference sequence). The CDR3 consists of 17 residues. The CDR3 region is CAWIGTSGQTSSYEQYF. As DNA, the CDR3 is TGTGCCTGGATTGGGACTAGCGGGCAAACAAGCTCCTACGAGCAGTACTTC.

This chain joins TRBV14 and TRBJ2-5; no clear D. Germline CDR1 is SGHDN and CDR2 is FVKESK. V lost 2 bases and J lost 2, with 6 bases in between. The CDR3 is 13 residues long. In nucleotides, the CDR3 is TGTGCCAGCAGCCAAAACCGGCAAGAGACCCAGTACTTC. Protein sequence: CASSQNRQETQYF. Full variable domain (rest looked up from reference TRBV14 and TRBJ2-5): EAGVTQFPSHSVIEKGQTVTLRCDPISGHDNLYWYRRVMGKEIKFLLHFVKESKQDESGMPNNRFLAERTGGTYSTLKVQPAELEDSGVYFCASSQNRQETQYFGPGTRLLVL.

The chain is built from TRBV5-1 and TRBJ2-6, with 8 bases that match TRBD1. V trimming: 3 bases; J trimming: 4 bases; junction bases outside the gene matches: 3. Germline V gene lookup returns CDR1 SGHRS and CDR2 YFSETQ. This CDR3 spans 15 amino acids. CDR3 DNA sequence: TGCGCCAGCAGCTGGACAGGGTTCGGGGCCAACGTCCTGACTTTC. Translated, it gives CASSWTGFGANVLTF.

The chain employs TRBV5-1 and TRBJ2-3; D is undetermined. CDR3 size: 16 residues. V lost 5 bases and J 0 bases, leaving 16 bases between the germline ends. CDR1 SGHRS and CDR2 YFSETQ come from the germline V gene. The CDR3 nucleotides are TGCGCCAGCAGATCCGTTACTACCTCAAGCACAGATACGCAGTATTTT. It is translated as CASRSVTTSSTDTQYF.

CDR3 protein: CATSRGPGRVNYGYTF. CDR3 nucleotide sequence: TGTGCCACCAGCAGAGGCCCCGGGCGGGTTAACTATGGCTACACCTTC. The V and J genes are TRBV15 and TRBJ1-2; D unclear. The CDR3 loop spans 16 amino acids. V was trimmed by 1 base and J by 1 base, leaving 13 bases between them. The V gene's germline CDR1 is LNHNV and CDR2 YYDKDF (reference sequence).

The rearrangement joins TRBV10-3 to TRBJ1-2, with D tentatively TRBD1 (6 bases). In germline, CDR1 is ENHRY, CDR2 SYGVKD. Trimming took 0 bases from V and 6 from J, leaving 14 bases between them. This CDR3 contains 15 residues. The CDR3 is CAISESGRGVHGYTF. CDR3 DNA sequence: TGTGCCATCAGTGAGTCGGGCAGGGGAGTCCATGGCTACACCTTC.

This clone occurred once. The chain is built from TRBV29-1 and TRBJ1-1, with D perhaps TRBD1 (5 bases). The V end was cut by 4 bases, the J end by 0 bases, with 15 bases between. Germline CDR1 is SQVTM and CDR2 is ANQGSEA. There are 15 residues in the CDR3. CDR3 amino acids: CSVAGGGAMNTEAFF. The CDR3 coding sequence is TGCAGCGTTGCGGGGGGTGGCGCCATGAACACTGAAGCTTTCTTT.

The chain recombines TRBV5-1 with TRBJ1-2; D possibly corresponds to TRBD1 (5 bases). V lost 0 bases to trimming and J lost 7 bases, with 10 bases between them. CDR3 length equals 13 residues. Germline CDR1 reads SGHRS; CDR2 reads YFSETQ. CDR3 loop: CASSLAGEGGYTF. CDR3 DNA: TGCGCCAGCAGCTTGGCGGGGGAGGGTGGCTACACCTTC. Based on the CDR3 plus reference TRBV5-1 and TRBJ1-2, the full variable domain is KAGVTQTPRYLIKTRGQQVTLSCSPISGHRSVSWYQQTPGQGLQFLFEYFSETQRNKGNFPGRFSGRQFSNSRSEMNVSTLELGDSALYLCASSLAGEGGYTFGSGTRLTVV.

This rearrangement joins TRBV29-1 to TRBJ1-3; the D is unclear. In germline, CDR1 is SQVTM, CDR2 ANQGSEA. Trimming took 3 bases from V and 0 from J, leaving 6 bases between them. The CDR3 extends over 13 amino acids. The CDR3 DNA reads as TGCAGCGTTGACGGAGACTCTGGAAACACCATATATTTT. It translates to CSVDGDSGNTIYF.

The chain is built from TRBV15 and TRBJ1-6, with no clear D. The V gene lost 5 bases and the J gene lost 2 bases, with 7 bases spanning the gap. The CDR3 is made up of 14 amino acids. Germline V gene data show CDR1 as LNHNV and CDR2 as YYDKDF (reference sequence). The CDR3 sequence is CATSGEAYNSPLHF. The CDR3 region has the DNA TGTGCCACCAGCGGGGAGGCCTATAATTCACCCCTCCACTTT.